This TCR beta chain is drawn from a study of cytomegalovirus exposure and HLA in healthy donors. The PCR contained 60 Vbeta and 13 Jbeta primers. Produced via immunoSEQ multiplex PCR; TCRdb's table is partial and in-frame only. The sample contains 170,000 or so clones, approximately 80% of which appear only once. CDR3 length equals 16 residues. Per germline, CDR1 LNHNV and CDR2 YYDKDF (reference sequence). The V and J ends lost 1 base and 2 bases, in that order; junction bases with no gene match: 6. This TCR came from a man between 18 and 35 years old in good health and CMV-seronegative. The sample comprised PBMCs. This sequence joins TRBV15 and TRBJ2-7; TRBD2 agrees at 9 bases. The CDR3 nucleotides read TGTGCCACCAGCAGAGTAAGCGGGAGGATGGCCTACGAGCAGTACTTC. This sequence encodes CATSRVSGRMAYEQYF.